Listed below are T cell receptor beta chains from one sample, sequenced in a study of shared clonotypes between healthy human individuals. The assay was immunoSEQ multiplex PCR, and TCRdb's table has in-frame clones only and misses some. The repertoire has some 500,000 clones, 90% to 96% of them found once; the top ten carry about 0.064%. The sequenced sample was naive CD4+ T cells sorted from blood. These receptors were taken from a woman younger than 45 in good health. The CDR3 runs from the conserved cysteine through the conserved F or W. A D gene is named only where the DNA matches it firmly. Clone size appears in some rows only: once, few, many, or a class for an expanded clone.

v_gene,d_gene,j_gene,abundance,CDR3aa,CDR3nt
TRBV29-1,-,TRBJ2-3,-,CSVDTSTDTQYF,TGCAGCGTTGACACCTCCACAGATACGCAGTATTTT
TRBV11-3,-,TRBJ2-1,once,CASSLAGLSYNEQFF,TGTGCCAGCAGCTTAGCGGGGCTTAGCTACAATGAGCAGTTCTTC
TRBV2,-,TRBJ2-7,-,CASDSRPYEQYF,TGTGCCAGCGATAGTAGGCCCTACGAGCAGTACTTC
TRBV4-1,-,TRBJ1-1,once,CASSHPLLGTEAFF,TGCGCCAGCAGCCATCCTCTGTTGGGGACTGAAGCTTTCTTT
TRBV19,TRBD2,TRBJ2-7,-,CASSTRTSGIGGYEQYF,TGTGCCAGTAGTACCCGGACTAGCGGGATAGGGGGCTACGAGCAGTACTTC
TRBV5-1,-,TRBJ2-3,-,CASRSLSSTDTQYF,TGCGCCAGCAGGTCCCTTAGCAGCACAGATACGCAGTATTTT
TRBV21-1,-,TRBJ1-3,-,CASSNCRSGNTIYF,TGTGCCAGCAGCAATTGTAGGTCTGGAAACACCATATATTTT
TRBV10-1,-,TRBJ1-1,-,CASRDNRDTEAFF,TGCGCCAGCAGAGACAATCGGGACACTGAAGCTTTCTTT
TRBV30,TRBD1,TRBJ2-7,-,CAWRAGQGYEQYF,TGTGCCTGGAGAGCCGGACAGGGCTACGAGCAGTACTTC
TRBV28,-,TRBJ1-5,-,CASSRGGWHQPQHF,TGTGCCAGCAGCCGGGGGGGGTGGCATCAGCCCCAGCATTTT